This TCR beta chain was captured by sequencing in a study of T-cell memory formation after mild COVID-19. The overall study: TCR clusters were mostly confined to one donor each. General study points: Later expanders leaned CD4+, whereas clones that contracted between day 15 and 85 were balanced CD4/CD8. The pre-infection memory compartment contained some responding clones, suggesting cross-reactive memory joined.

Germline CDR1 and CDR2: SEHNR and FQNEAQ (reference sequence). This CDR3 has 14 amino acids. Trimming took 1 base from V and 3 from J, leaving 9 bases between them. Note on this clonotype: Its antigen is not identified.

Each CDR3 protein gets one entry after TCRdb re-called the 5' RACE reads with MiXCR. Of hundreds of thousands of distinct CDR3 sequences in the sample, 17% were seen once. Material: PBMCs or a T cell subset sorted from them (not recorded which). The chain couples TRBV7-9 to TRBJ1-2; no definite D call. This clonotype originated in an adult woman who had mild COVID-19 (a few samples of this study predate the infection). Cell type and time point are not known. CDR3 sequence reads: CASSLVNGDYGYTF. The CDR3 nucleotides read TGTGCCAGCAGCTTAGTTAACGGGGACTATGGCTACACCTTC.